This TCR beta chain originates from a study of T cell responses to AZD1222 COVID-19 vaccine. Profiled with immunoSEQ multiplex PCR; TCRdb holds only in-frame clones, not every one. The sample carries 100,000 to 150,000 clones, about 87% recorded once. V lost 4 bases and J lost 8; bases outside the gene matches: 12. This CDR3 has 16 residues. The germline V gene encodes CDR1 SNHLY and CDR2 FYNNEI. This clonotype was sampled from an adult in good health. The starting material was peripheral blood, obtained on day 0 of AZD1222 vaccination. The chain employs TRBV2 and TRBJ2-1; TRBD2 matches 9 bases. Written as DNA, the CDR3 is TGTGCCAGCAGTGTTTTAAAAGCGGGGGGCCCATATGAGCAGTTCTTC. This encodes CASSVLKAGGPYEQFF.